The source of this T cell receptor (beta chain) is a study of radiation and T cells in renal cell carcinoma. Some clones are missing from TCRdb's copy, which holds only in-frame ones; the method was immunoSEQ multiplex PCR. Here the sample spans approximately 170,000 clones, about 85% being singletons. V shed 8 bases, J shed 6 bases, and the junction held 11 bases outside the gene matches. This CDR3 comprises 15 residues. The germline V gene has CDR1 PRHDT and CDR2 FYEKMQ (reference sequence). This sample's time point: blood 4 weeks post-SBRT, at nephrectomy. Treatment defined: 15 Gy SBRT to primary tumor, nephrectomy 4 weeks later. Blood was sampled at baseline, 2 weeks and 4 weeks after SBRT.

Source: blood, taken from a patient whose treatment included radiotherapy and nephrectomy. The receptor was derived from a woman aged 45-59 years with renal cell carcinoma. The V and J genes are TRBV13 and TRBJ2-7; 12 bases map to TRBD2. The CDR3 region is CASSSGGARSREQYF. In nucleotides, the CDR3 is TGTGCCAGCTCTAGCGGGGGGGCCCGGTCTCGCGAGCAGTACTTC.